A single sample is the source of the 29 T cell receptor beta chains below, sequenced in a study of shared clonotypes between healthy human individuals. Some clones are missing from TCRdb's copy, which holds only in-frame ones; the method was immunoSEQ multiplex PCR. The table lists over 1.4 million clones, approximately 97% of them singletons. Sequenced: naive CD4+ T cells sorted from blood. Described subset: CD45RA+ positively selected. The receptors were sampled from a man between 25 and 39 years old in good health.

The V gene is TRBV9, the J gene TRBJ2-5, with D possibly matching TRBD2 (6 bases). CDR1 SGDLS and CDR2 YYNGEE come from the germline V gene. Trimming removed 0 bases from V and 4 bases from J, with 13 bases in between. The CDR3 contains 15 residues. CDR3 amino acids: CASSVVVGGVETQYF. CDR3 DNA: TGTGCCAGCAGCGTAGTTGTGGGAGGTGTAGAGACCCAGTACTTC.

The chain couples TRBV14 to TRBJ2-1, with 11 bases fitting TRBD2. CDR3 length equals 17 residues. Trimming cost V 5 bases and J 4 bases; bases outside gene matches: 10. The germline V gene encodes CDR1 SGHDN and CDR2 FVKESK. The CDR3, as DNA: TGTGCCAGCAGCTTTAGACGGGGACTAGCGGTTTACAATGAGCAGTTCTTC. Amino acids: CASSFRRGLAVYNEQFF.

This chain joins TRBV7-2 and TRBJ2-7; tentative D call: TRBD2 (6 bases). Germline CDR1 SGHTA, CDR2 FQGNSA. This CDR3 region has 15 residues. Trimming took off 5 bases at V and 2 bases at J, with 16 bases between the two ends. CDR3 residues: CASSEGGGIAYEQYF. In DNA, the CDR3 is TGTGCCAGCAGCGAGGGTGGGGGGATAGCCTACGAGCAGTACTTC.

CDR3 coding DNA: TGTGCCAGTAGTATACCGGGGGCTTTTTCCTACGAGCAGTACTTC. It codes for CASSIPGAFSYEQYF. The V and J genes are TRBV19 and TRBJ2-7, with D perhaps matching TRBD1 or TRBD2 (6 bases each). This CDR3 has 15 amino acids. V lost 2 bases to trimming and J lost 1 base, with 12 bases between them. The V gene's germline CDR1 is LNHDA and CDR2 SQIVND (reference sequence).

V usage is TRBV5-1 and J usage is TRBJ2-2; D unclear. The CDR3 runs to 16 residues. The ends were cut back, 3 bases at V and 2 bases at J, with 14 bases in the middle. Germline assignment: CDR1 SGHRS and CDR2 YFSETQ. The CDR3 DNA sequence: TGCGCCAGCAGCTCCCTGGTCGTAGTCAACACCGGGGAGCTGTTTTTT. This encodes CASSSLVVVNTGELFF.

V usage is TRBV28 and J usage is TRBJ2-3; D may be TRBD1 or TRBD2 (5 bases each). Germline V gene sequence: CDR1 MDHEN, CDR2 SYDVKM. The CDR3 contains 17 residues. The ends were cut back, 5 bases at V and 0 bases at J, with 18 bases in the middle. Here the CDR3 reads CASSRGAGRPSTDTQYF. CDR3 bases: TGTGCCAGCAGTCGAGGGGCCGGACGTCCTAGCACAGATACGCAGTATTTT.

This clone was seen once. This sample also contains other DNA sequences that code for the same CDR3. The V and J genes are TRBV11-2 and TRBJ2-7; D gene ambiguous. In germline, CDR1 is SGHAT, CDR2 FQNNGV. The V end lost 1 base, the J end lost 1 base, and 8 bases lay between the germline ends. CDR3 size: 14 residues. DNA for the CDR3: TGTGCCAGCAGCTTAGTGGCAGGTTCCTACGAGCAGTACTTC. Translated, it gives CASSLVAGSYEQYF.

The chain combines TRBV7-6 with TRBJ2-5, with 9 bases that match TRBD2. J gave up 3 bases and V 10 bases, and 9 bases lay outside the gene matches. Germline lookup yields CDR1 SGHVS and CDR2 FNYEAQ. The length of the CDR3 is 14 residues. As DNA, the CDR3 is TGTGCCACCAGGCCGGCTAGCGGGAAAGAGACCCAGTACTTC. Its translation: CATRPASGKETQYF.

The chain couples TRBV15 to TRBJ2-1; TRBD2 might be the D (5 bases). Germline assignment: CDR1 LNHNV and CDR2 YYDKDF (reference sequence). V was shortened by 7 bases and J by 2 bases, with 18 bases between the two germline ends. The CDR3 has 16 residues. The CDR3 protein is CATIQSVGAPYNEQFF. The CDR3 DNA is TGTGCCACCATCCAGTCTGTGGGAGCGCCCTACAATGAGCAGTTCTTC.

V is TRBV11-2 and J is TRBJ1-5, with D unresolved. The CDR3 covers 12 residues. Germline values: CDR1 SGHAT, CDR2 FQNNGV. V was clipped by 1 base and J by 9 bases, with 7 bases between them. CDR3 residues: CASSLGSGPQHF. The CDR3 nucleotides are TGTGCCAGCAGCTTAGGGTCAGGGCCCCAGCATTTT.

This clone was seen only once. The rearrangement links TRBV5-1 to TRBJ2-2; 11 nucleotides align to TRBD2. With V trimmed by 4 bases and J by 7 bases, 6 bases remained unmatched. The CDR3 covers 15 residues. Germline V gives CDR1 SGHRS, CDR2 YFSETQ. The CDR3 protein is CASSLLAGADGELFF. CDR3 nucleotide sequence: TGCGCCAGCAGCCTACTAGCGGGAGCCGACGGGGAGCTGTTTTTT.

This chain joins TRBV7-2 and TRBJ2-2; TRBD1 or TRBD2 may be the D gene (5 bases each). Germline V gene lookup returns CDR1 SGHTA and CDR2 FQGNSA. Trimming cost V 4 bases and J 4 bases, with 13 bases left between them. CDR3 size: 15 residues. For the CDR3, the DNA is TGTGCCAGCAGCTCCTTTGGGGCGGGCACCGGGGAGCTGTTTTTT. This encodes CASSSFGAGTGELFF.

The chain recombines TRBV5-6 with TRBJ2-7, with D possibly TRBD1 on 6 matching bases. CDR3 length equals 14 residues. Germline V gene sequence: CDR1 SGHDT, CDR2 YYEEEE. Deletions cut 4 bases from V and 4 bases from J, with 15 bases between. CDR3 nucleotide sequence: TGTGCCAGCAGCCCGTTGACAGGTATTTACGAGCAGTACTTC. It specifies CASSPLTGIYEQYF.

The V call is TRBV7-9, the J call TRBJ2-7, with D maybe TRBD1 (6 bases). Germline values: CDR1 SEHNR, CDR2 FQNEAQ (reference sequence). The CDR3 spans 15 residues. The germline V and J ends were trimmed by 3 bases and 0 bases, with 12 bases remaining between them. CDR3 in DNA: TGTGCCAGCAGCTTGTTCGTGGACAGCTCCTACGAGCAGTACTTC. Translating it yields CASSLFVDSSYEQYF.

V is TRBV15 and J is TRBJ1-5, with 8 bases lining up with TRBD1. CDR1 is LNHNV, CDR2 YYDKDF, per germline (reference sequence). The CDR3 consists of 18 residues. V lost 4 bases, J lost 5 bases, and 16 bases stayed unmatched. CDR3 amino acids: CATSTRKSGQGAHQPQHF. In DNA form, the CDR3 reads TGTGCCACCAGCACGCGAAAATCAGGACAGGGAGCTCATCAGCCCCAGCATTTT.

The chain links TRBV11-3 to TRBJ1-5; D unclear. This CDR3 is built from 10 residues. Trimming pared 5 bases from V and 15 bases from J, leaving 11 bases between. In germline, CDR1 is SGHNT, CDR2 YENEEA. The CDR3 loop is CASSPQTWHF. DNA for the CDR3: TGTGCCAGCAGCCCGCAGACCTGGCATTTT.

A single count supports this clone. V usage is TRBV4-3 and J usage is TRBJ2-5, with 13 bases lining up with TRBD2. The DNA end lines up better with TRBJ2-7; the J call may be wrong. Germline-derived CDR1 and CDR2 are LGHNA and YSLEER. This CDR3 comprises 18 residues. The CDR3 spells CASSQGIGTSGTTYEQYF. The CDR3, as DNA: TGCGCCAGCAGCCAAGGCATTGGGACTAGCGGGACCACCTACGAGCAGTACTTC.

Turning to this clone: The same CDR3 can be traced to other DNA sequences in this sample. The chain carries TRBV7-2 and TRBJ2-7, with a possible D match to TRBD2 (6 bases). The length of the CDR3 is 14 residues. The ends were cut back, 3 bases at V and 1 base at J, with 10 bases in the middle. CDR1 and CDR2 from the germline V gene are SGHTA and FQGNSA. The CDR3 DNA sequence: TGTGCCAGCAGCTTCACAAGCGGGTCCTACGAGCAGTACTTC. Translated, it gives CASSFTSGSYEQYF.

On this clone: The same CDR3 is also encoded by other DNA sequences in this sample. The gene calls are TRBV2 and TRBJ2-7; 7 positions match TRBD2. The junction had 4 bases not matched to a gene; V was cut back by 1 base and J by 1 base. This CDR3 region has 15 residues. CDR1 and CDR2 from the germline V gene are SNHLY and FYNNEI. The CDR3 region is CASSEEGGGSYEQYF. As DNA, the CDR3 is TGTGCCAGCAGTGAAGAAGGCGGGGGATCCTACGAGCAGTACTTC.

The chain links TRBV4-1 to TRBJ2-7; D might be TRBD1 (6 bases). CDR3 length: 16 amino acids. V lost 1 base, J lost 7 bases, and 20 bases lay in between. Germline V gene lookup returns CDR1 MGHRA and CDR2 YSYEKL. The CDR3 DNA sequence: TGCGCCAGCAGCCAAGTCTTAACAGGGTCCCTAACAGAGCAGTACTTC. Protein sequence: CASSQVLTGSLTEQYF.

The gene calls are TRBV18 and TRBJ2-5; D gene uncertain. The V and J ends lost 3 bases and 2 bases respectively, with 7 bases between them. The germline CDR1 and CDR2 sequences are KGHSH and LQKENI. There are 13 residues in the CDR3. CDR3 DNA: TGTGCCAGCTCACCGTCGACTCAAGAGACCCAGTACTTC. Amino acids: CASSPSTQETQYF.

V usage is TRBV5-1 and J usage is TRBJ1-4; D call uncertain. V was trimmed by 3 bases and J by 4 bases, leaving 13 bases between them. This CDR3 is 15 amino acids long. Germline V lookup: CDR1 SGHRS, CDR2 YFSETQ. For the CDR3, the DNA is TGCGCCAGCAGCTCCCGACTGGGAAATAATGAAAAACTGTTTTTT. Amino acids: CASSSRLGNNEKLFF.

This chain uses TRBV15 with TRBJ1-2; tentative D call: TRBD1 (5 bases). Trimming pared 7 bases from V and 3 bases from J, leaving 18 bases between. Germline V gene data show CDR1 as LNHNV and CDR2 as YYDKDF (reference sequence). CDR3 length: 15 amino acids. In nucleotides, the CDR3 is TGTGCCACCAATCAGTACGGGGCCGGTGACTATGGCTACACCTTC. This gives the protein CATNQYGAGDYGYTF.

V usage is TRBV6-6 and J usage is TRBJ2-7; D is unresolved. The CDR3 contains 14 residues. V was clipped by 0 bases and J by 4 bases, with 10 bases between them. Germline CDR1 MNHNY, CDR2 SVGAGI (reference sequence). The CDR3 DNA follows: TGTGCCAGCAGTTACTCGGTATTTTGGTACGAGCAGTACTTC. It encodes CASSYSVFWYEQYF.

This clone was recorded once. This sequence joins TRBV5-1 and TRBJ1-4; no clear D gene. The CDR3 extends over 17 amino acids. V was shortened by 1 base and J by 0 bases, with 13 bases between the two germline ends. CDR1 is SGHRS and CDR2 is YFSETQ in the germline V gene. The CDR3 sequence is CASSLSSGFATNEKLFF. In DNA, the CDR3 is TGCGCCAGCAGCTTGTCCTCGGGATTTGCAACTAATGAAAAACTGTTTTTT.

V usage is TRBV9 and J usage is TRBJ2-5, with D unclear. The CDR3 runs 16 residues. V lost 2 bases and J lost 7, with 21 bases in between. In germline, CDR1 is SGDLS, CDR2 YYNGEE. The chain's CDR3 is CASSVVRYPPVGTQYF. The DNA for the CDR3 is TGTGCCAGCAGCGTGGTGCGGTATCCCCCAGTGGGGACCCAGTACTTC.

This chain links TRBV28 with TRBJ2-2, with 13 bases that match TRBD2. CDR3 size: 15 residues. J lost 4 bases, V lost 8 bases, and 4 bases had no gene match. Germline V gene lookup returns CDR1 MDHEN and CDR2 SYDVKM. The CDR3 spells CASGLAGVRTGELFF. CDR3 coding DNA: TGTGCCAGCGGACTAGCGGGAGTTCGCACCGGGGAGCTGTTTTTT.

The V gene is TRBV2, the J gene TRBJ1-2, with D hard to call. The length of the CDR3 is 13 residues. Germline V lookup: CDR1 SNHLY, CDR2 FYNNEI. V lost 1 base and J 3 bases, leaving 6 bases between the germline ends. The CDR3 nucleotides are TGTGCCAGCAGTGAAGAAATGGACTATGGCTACACCTTC. Its protein product is CASSEEMDYGYTF.

V gene TRBV28 combines with J gene TRBJ1-5; D is ambiguous. Germline V gene lookup returns CDR1 MDHEN and CDR2 SYDVKM. This CDR3 comprises 14 residues. V dropped 5 bases and J dropped 6 bases, with 14 bases sitting between them. Written as DNA, the CDR3 is TGTGCCAGCAGTCCGGGGATCGTGGGTCAGCCCCAGCATTTT. It specifies CASSPGIVGQPQHF.